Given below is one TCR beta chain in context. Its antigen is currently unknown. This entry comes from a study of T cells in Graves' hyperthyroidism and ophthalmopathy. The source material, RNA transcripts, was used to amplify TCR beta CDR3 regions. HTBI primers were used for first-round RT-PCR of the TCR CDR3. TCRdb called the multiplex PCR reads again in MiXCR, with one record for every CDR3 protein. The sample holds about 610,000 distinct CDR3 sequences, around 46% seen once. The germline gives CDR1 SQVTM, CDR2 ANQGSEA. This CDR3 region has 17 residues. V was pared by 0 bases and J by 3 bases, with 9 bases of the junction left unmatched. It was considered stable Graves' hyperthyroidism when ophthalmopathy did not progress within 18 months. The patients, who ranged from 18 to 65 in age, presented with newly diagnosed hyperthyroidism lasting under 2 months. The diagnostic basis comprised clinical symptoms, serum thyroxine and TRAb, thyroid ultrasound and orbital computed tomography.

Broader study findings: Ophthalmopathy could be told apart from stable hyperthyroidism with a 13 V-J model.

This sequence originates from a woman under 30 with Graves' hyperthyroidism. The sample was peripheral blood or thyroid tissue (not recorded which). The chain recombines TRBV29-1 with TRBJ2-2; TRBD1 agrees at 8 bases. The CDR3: CSVEDGQGGGYTGELFF. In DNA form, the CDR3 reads TGCAGCGTTGAAGATGGACAGGGCGGCGGCTACACCGGGGAGCTGTTTTTT.